This T cell receptor beta chain was documented in a study of T cell responses to AZD1222 COVID-19 vaccine listed by TCRdb under 2021. Concerning the study at large: AZD1222 recipients given second doses at about 4 weeks or at about 12 weeks were pooled, since spike-specific TCR depth and breadth were not found to differ between the two schedules. A total of 230 to 250 trial participants underwent TCR sequencing, of whom 200 to 220 received two doses of AZD1222 and some 26 received two doses of the MenACWY control vaccine. Trial participants were enrolled by age into subgroups of 18-55, 56-69 and 70-plus years, and roughly 150, 30 and 60 TCR-sequenced participants, respectively, were included in these subgroups. The investigation overall reported the following: The 56-69-year group was small, and its depth increase did not reach significance, likely because of low power. Reportedly, almost half of the unique spike-specific TCRs recognized epitopes lying outside the regions that are mutated in the B.1.351 and B.1.1.7 variants. Vaccine-associated CD4 TCRs spanned the whole spike protein, with dominant responses in regions 160-218 and 743-854. Spike-specific TCR breadth and depth rose significantly after two AZD1222 doses compared with day 0 and with MenACWY recipients. Only a handful of AZD1222 recipients were SARS-CoV-2 seropositive at baseline, limiting conclusions about previously exposed vaccinees. Participants were mostly white British and included more females than males, and it was suggested by the authors that clonal diversity may have been underestimated. Because no samples from the day 14 peak response were available, repertoires could be characterized only after the peak T cell response.

As concerns this clone: Its recognized antigen is unknown. Qualities for individual bases were not recorded, and no much larger clone is one base off.

From a lookup of the germline V gene, CDR1 and CDR2 are MNHEY and SVGAGI. The cysteine opens and the phenylalanine closes a CDR3 of 15 amino acids. The entry retains the CDR3 DNA only, 45 bases that are in frame from base 1. V has 5 bases trimmed and J has 6 bases trimmed; junction bases matching no gene number 10. The CDR3 regions of human TCRbeta chains were analyzed by immunosequencing. The paper's data handling went like this. TCRs in the repertoires were compared against a reference library of SARS-CoV-2-specific TCRs that had been generated with the MIRA antigen-specificity platform. Breadth meant the fraction of unique TCRs that were SARS-CoV-2-associated, whereas depth meant the fraction of total T cells that were SARS-CoV-2-associated. Using the MIRA data, each spike-specific TCR was assigned both to the spike region to which the TCR was reactive and to a CD4 or CD8 class. Log10-transformed breadth and depth values were compared by one-way ANOVA with Sidak's multiple comparisons tests. TCRdb took this table from immuneACCESS and kept in-frame rearrangements with V and J called. Such tables lack part of the clones; where checked against another copy, unresolved V genes explain under half of the gap, and the rest is unexplained. V, J and clone size are taken as reported in that table, and D and trimming were inferred from the DNA itself. For this sample there are 120,000 or so clones; roughly 88% appear just once. The ten most abundant clones make up just under 9.5% of the sample.

The label giving this sample's time point can be read as: baseline before first vaccination. Samples from vaccinated people were obtained from the UK trials COV001 and COV002, which included a single-blind randomized controlled phase 2/3 trial of AZD1222 (ChAdOx1 nCoV-19) in healthy adults. Trial participant PBMC samples were collected at day 0 and day 28 after the second dose for TCRbeta chain sequencing. The chain uses TRBV6-5 and TRBJ2-5; 9 of the junction bases match TRBD2. The source is an adult in good health. The sequences come from peripheral blood, collected on day 0 of AZD1222 vaccination. The CDR3 sequence is CASSPLAGSGKTQYF. In nucleotides, the sequence is TGTGCCAGCAGTCCTCTAGCGGGAAGCGGTAAGACCCAGTACTTC.